The 2 T cell receptor beta chains below were found in one sample sequenced in a study of blood T cells in healthy people across ages. The second PCR ran about 6 to 11 cycles with a sample-barcoded 5' primer and J-beta primers. MiXCR was run by TCRdb on the 5' RACE reads, yielding one entry per CDR3 protein. The repertoire holds about 1,600,000 distinct CDR3 sequences, roughly 40% seen once, with 7.9% in the top ten. Sequences were obtained from blood. Receptors were obtained from a young woman in good health.

V and J are TRBV5-1 and TRBJ2-2, with D tentatively TRBD2 (6 bases). CDR1 and CDR2 from the germline V gene are SGHRS and YFSETQ. Trimming left V 4 bases short and J 1 base short, with 14 bases between. The CDR3 covers 16 residues. This CDR3 is CASSPYPGRNTGELFF. The CDR3 DNA sequence: TGCGCCAGCAGCCCCTATCCCGGGAGGAACACCGGGGAGCTGTTTTTT.

This chain uses TRBV29-1 with TRBJ2-3; D possibly corresponds to TRBD2 (6 bases). The CDR3 length is 14 residues. Germline V gives CDR1 SQVTM, CDR2 ANQGSEA. Trimming pared 1 base from V and 2 bases from J, leaving 10 bases between. For the CDR3, the DNA is TGCAGCGTTGAAGTTGCGGGGTTCACAGATACGCAGTATTTT. Its protein is CSVEVAGFTDTQYF.